These 28 T cell receptor beta chains were all obtained from the same sample, sequenced in a study of blood T cell repertoires in COVID-19 (dated by TCRdb to 2018 to 2020). Receptors were amplified or captured by the immunoSEQ multiplex PCR assay. This immuneACCESS table, as held by TCRdb, lists in-frame sequences with V and J called but not all clones. Of the missing ones, under half trace to an unresolved V gene in checked studies; the others have no known cause. In all, the sample holds approximately 190,000 clones, and nearly 90% of those were seen once. The ten top clones hold 20% to 25% of the sample. The sample taken for sequencing was peripheral blood. The receptors come from a man aged 55 to 69 with active or convalescent COVID-19.

The chain recombines TRBV7-6 with TRBJ1-1; possibly TRBD1 for D (5 bases). The length of the CDR3 is 14 residues. The germline V gene has CDR1 SGHVS and CDR2 FNYEAQ. Trimming pared 1 base from V and 6 bases from J, leaving 12 bases between. The DNA of the CDR3 is TGTGCCAGCAGCTTAGGGTCCGGGGGATCTGAAGCTTTCTTT. Its protein product is CASSLGSGGSEAFF.

The rearrangement joins TRBV27 to TRBJ2-7, with D perhaps matching TRBD1 (5 bases). V lost 5 bases and J 4 bases, leaving 15 bases between the germline ends. The CDR3 length is 14 residues. CDR1 is MNHEY, CDR2 SMNVEV, per germline (reference sequence). In nucleotides, the CDR3 is TGTGCCAGCAGTCCAAGCTTCCAGGGTTACGAGCAGTACTTC. It translates to CASSPSFQGYEQYF.

This clone has a single count. V usage is TRBV29-1 and J usage is TRBJ1-5; 7 bases fit TRBD1. The CDR3 totals 16 residues. From germline, CDR1 is SQVTM and CDR2 ANQGSEA. Unmatched junction bases numbered 12, after V lost 6 bases and J lost 1 base. The CDR3 coding sequence is TGCAGCGTCGCCATGGGGACAGCGAAGAGCAATCAGCCCCAGCATTTT. Amino acids: CSVAMGTAKSNQPQHF.

This clone turned up a few times. The rearrangement links TRBV19 to TRBJ2-7; 10 bases fit TRBD1. The germline CDR1 and CDR2 sequences are LNHDA and SQIVND (reference sequence). Trimming took 4 bases from V and 4 from J; bases not matched to a gene: 1. The CDR3 spans 13 residues. The CDR3 coding sequence is TGTGCCAGTAGTACGGGACAGGGGTACGAGCAGTACTTC. Translating it yields CASSTGQGYEQYF.

This rearrangement joins TRBV19 to TRBJ1-3; 8 bases map to TRBD1. This CDR3 region has 15 residues. Germline V CDR1 and CDR2: LNHDA, SQIVND (reference sequence). V shed 6 bases, J shed 4 bases, and the junction held 8 bases outside the gene matches. The CDR3 nucleotides are TGTGCCAGTAGCAACCTCAGGGGGCTCGGAAACACCATATATTTT. Translated, it gives CASSNLRGLGNTIYF.

The sample holds one count of this clone. The V and J genes are TRBV5-1 and TRBJ1-3, with D tentatively TRBD1 (6 bases). The CDR3 has 14 residues. The germline V gene has CDR1 SGHRS and CDR2 YFSETQ. Trimming cost V 7 bases and J 3 bases, with 14 bases left between them. CDR3 DNA: TGCGCCAGCGCCGTAGGGACACTTGGAAACACCATATATTTT. Translation gives CASAVGTLGNTIYF.

The V call is TRBV6-5, the J call TRBJ1-5; no clear D. V was cut by 7 bases and J by 1 base, with 14 bases left in between. Germline V lookup: CDR1 MNHEY, CDR2 SVGAGI. This CDR3 spans 15 amino acids. CDR3 in amino acids: CASTTAGWSNQPQHF. In DNA form, the CDR3 reads TGTGCCAGCACGACCGCGGGGTGGAGCAATCAGCCCCAGCATTTT.

The chain recombines TRBV7-9 with TRBJ2-5; 9 positions match TRBD2. The trim removed 1 base at V and 1 base at J, leaving 4 bases unmatched. Germline V lookup: CDR1 SEHNR, CDR2 FQNEAQ (reference sequence). CDR3 length: 16 amino acids. CDR3 in amino acids: CASSLGGSGGQETQYF. The CDR3, as DNA: TGTGCCAGCAGCTTAGGAGGTAGCGGGGGCCAAGAGACCCAGTACTTC.

The chain joins TRBV4-1 to TRBJ1-2; D call uncertain. Between the trimmed V and J ends, which lost 5 bases and 2 bases, there was a span of 9 bases. The CDR3 extends over 13 amino acids. Germline assignment: CDR1 MGHRA and CDR2 YSYEKL. The CDR3, as DNA: TGCGCCAGCAGCTCCGACACCAACTATGGCTACACCTTC. It translates to CASSSDTNYGYTF.

The V gene is TRBV10-1, the J gene TRBJ2-5; D may be TRBD1 (7 bases). The V gene lost 6 bases and the J gene lost 5 bases, with 13 bases spanning the gap. The CDR3 has 13 residues. The germline V gene has CDR1 WNHNN and CDR2 SYGVQD (reference sequence). CDR3 DNA sequence: TGCGCCAGCAGAACAGGGGCGGGGGAGACCCAGTACTTC. Its protein product is CASRTGAGETQYF.

J is TRBJ1-1 and V is TRBV4-2; D unresolved. Trimming removed 0 bases from V and 8 bases from J, with 10 bases in between. CDR3 length: 13 amino acids. Germline V CDR1 and CDR2: LGHNA, YNFKEQ. Here the CDR3 DNA reads TGTGCCAGCAGCCAAGACGGGTGGGTAGAAGCTTTCTTT. It is translated as CASSQDGWVEAFF.

This clone has more than one count but fewer than ten. The sample holds other DNA sequences that translate to the same CDR3. V gene TRBV15 combines with J gene TRBJ2-7; 9 bases match TRBD1. The junction had 0 bases not matched to a gene; V was cut back by 0 bases and J by 0 bases. The V gene's germline CDR1 is LNHNV and CDR2 YYDKDF (reference sequence). This CDR3 spans 15 amino acids. For the CDR3, the DNA is TGTGCCACCAGCAGAGAGACAGGGGGCTCCTACGAGCAGTACTTC. Translated, it gives CATSRETGGSYEQYF.

CDR3 loop: CASSLRGAPYNEQFF. CDR3 in DNA: TGTGCCAGCAGCTTACGGGGGGCCCCTTACAATGAGCAGTTCTTC. The rearrangement joins TRBV11-3 to TRBJ2-1, with D possibly being TRBD2 (7 bases). The CDR3 length is 15 residues. The V and J ends lost 2 bases and 4 bases respectively, with 12 bases between them. Per the germline V gene, CDR1 is SGHNT and CDR2 is YENEEA.

The J gene is TRBJ1-1, the V gene TRBV5-1; D remains unclear. The germline gives CDR1 SGHRS, CDR2 YFSETQ. The CDR3 sequence is 13 residues long. V lost 3 bases and J 1 base, leaving 7 bases between the germline ends. The CDR3 loop is CASSWAGNTEAFF. CDR3 nucleotides: TGCGCCAGCAGCTGGGCGGGGAACACTGAAGCTTTCTTT.

The CDR3 reads CASSSGTGSEKLFF. The CDR3 nucleotides read TGTGCCAGTAGTTCCGGGACAGGGAGTGAAAAACTGTTTTTT. This chain connects TRBV19 to TRBJ1-4; 9 bases fit TRBD1. The germline gives CDR1 LNHDA, CDR2 SQIVND (reference sequence). The CDR3 runs to 14 residues. V dropped 5 bases and J dropped 7; count of bases not matched to a gene: 5.

This clone appeared a few times. This chain uses TRBV23-1 with TRBJ2-3; the match to TRBD2 covers 9 bases. TRBV23-1 is designated an ORF whose function remains uncertain. The CDR3 covers 18 residues. V gave up 0 bases and J gave up 7 bases; unmatched junction bases: 14. CDR3 bases: TGCGCCAGCAGTCAATCGCCCCTCACCGGGACTAGCCCACATACGCAGTATTTT. Translation: CASSQSPLTGTSPHTQYF.

The chain joins TRBV9 to TRBJ2-7, with 9 bases fitting TRBD1. Per germline, CDR1 SGDLS and CDR2 YYNGEE. This CDR3 has 16 residues. V shed 0 bases, J shed 2 bases, and the junction held 6 bases outside the gene matches. DNA of the CDR3: TGTGCCAGCAGCGTAGGGACAGGGGATCGGGCCTACGAGCAGTACTTC. Translating it yields CASSVGTGDRAYEQYF. Combining the CDR3 with reference TRBV9 and TRBJ2-7 gives the whole variable domain DSGVTQTPKHLITATGQRVTLRCSPRSGDLSVYWYQQSLDQGLQFLIQYYNGEERAKGNILERFSAQQFPDLHSELNLSSLELGDSALYFCASSVGTGDRAYEQYFGPGTRLTVT.

The chain carries TRBV5-1 and TRBJ2-2; tentative D call: TRBD1 (6 bases). Germline CDR1 reads SGHRS; CDR2 reads YFSETQ. V was clipped by 4 bases and J by 6 bases, with 13 bases between them. The length of the CDR3 is 14 residues. This CDR3 reads CASSSTGWAGELFF. CDR3 nucleotides: TGCGCCAGCAGCAGTACAGGGTGGGCCGGGGAGCTGTTTTTT. The full variable domain, with the rest looked up from reference TRBV5-1 and TRBJ2-2, is KAGVTQTPRYLIKTRGQQVTLSCSPISGHRSVSWYQQTPGQGLQFLFEYFSETQRNKGNFPGRFSGRQFSNSRSEMNVSTLELGDSALYLCASSSTGWAGELFFGEGSRLTVL.

This chain links TRBV9 with TRBJ1-2; D remains ambiguous. V was cut by 0 bases and J by 8 bases, with 14 bases left in between. This CDR3 spans 14 amino acids. Germline-derived CDR1 and CDR2 are SGDLS and YYNGEE. The CDR3 sequence: CASSVAPVQRGYTF. CDR3 coding DNA: TGTGCCAGCAGCGTAGCACCCGTGCAGAGGGGCTACACCTTC.

CDR3 protein: CASIWATNYGYTF. The DNA for the CDR3 is TGTGCCAGTATATGGGCTACTAACTATGGCTACACCTTC. The chain uses TRBV19 and TRBJ1-2; D is undetermined. The V end was cut by 7 bases, the J end by 0 bases, with 9 bases between. The CDR3 is made up of 13 amino acids. CDR1 and CDR2 from the germline V gene are LNHDA and SQIVND (reference sequence).

The chain joins TRBV19 to TRBJ1-1; TRBD1 is a possible D gene (6 bases). Trimming took 7 bases from V and 4 from J, leaving 19 bases between them. Germline lookup yields CDR1 LNHDA and CDR2 SQIVND (reference sequence). The length of the CDR3 is 15 residues. The CDR3 DNA reads as TGTGCCAGTACCCACGGAGAGGGCAGGGGCACTGAAGCTTTCTTT. Amino acids: CASTHGEGRGTEAFF.

The chain joins TRBV20-1 to TRBJ1-2; D is perhaps TRBD1 (6 bases). The CDR3 spans 12 residues. Trimming took 3 bases from V and 8 from J, leaving 13 bases between them. CDR1 is DFQATT, CDR2 SNEGSKA, per germline (reference sequence). Here the CDR3 reads CSASSQGRGYTF. The CDR3 DNA is TGCAGTGCTAGTTCGCAGGGGCGAGGCTACACCTTC.

The chain joins TRBV10-3 to TRBJ2-5; no clear D gene. The V end lost 0 bases, the J end lost 4 bases, and 15 bases lay between the germline ends. Germline assignment: CDR1 ENHRY and CDR2 SYGVKD. This CDR3 is built from 16 residues. CDR3 in DNA: TGTGCCATCAGTGAGTCGAAGTGGCAGGTGAGAGAGACCCAGTACTTC. This encodes CAISESKWQVRETQYF.

This clone showed up just once. The chain employs TRBV3-1 (or the pseudogene TRBV3-2) and TRBJ1-1; D unresolved. CDR3 length: 13 residues. Trimming stripped 3 bases from V and 1 base from J, with 6 bases between. Looked up from germline, CDR1 is LGHDT and CDR2 is YNNKEL (reference sequence). CDR3 sequence reads: CASSQAENTEAFF. For the CDR3, the DNA is TGTGCCAGCAGCCAGGCGGAGAACACTGAAGCTTTCTTT.

The rearrangement joins TRBV7-2 to TRBJ1-1; 10 bases align to TRBD1. The junction had 6 bases not matched to a gene; V was cut back by 2 bases and J by 6 bases. From germline, CDR1 is SGHTA and CDR2 FQGNSA. This CDR3 has 15 residues. The CDR3 here is CASSLQGTGVPEAFF. The CDR3 region has the DNA TGTGCCAGCAGCTTACAGGGGACAGGGGTCCCTGAAGCTTTCTTT. The full variable domain, rest sourced from reference TRBV7-2 and TRBJ1-1, is GAGVSQSPSNKVTEKGKDVELRCDPISGHTALYWYRQSLGQGLEFLIYFQGNSAPDKSGLPSDRFSAERTGGSVSTLTIQRTQQEDSAVYLCASSLQGTGVPEAFFGQGTRLTVV.

The chain joins TRBV21-1 to TRBJ1-5. TRBV21-1 is deemed a pseudogene. The CDR3 is 14 residues long. CDR3 nucleotides: TGTGCCAGGTTTCGGGGGGTAGGGCATCAGCCCCAGCATTTT. It yields the protein CARFRGVGHQPQHF.

The chain employs TRBV19 and TRBJ2-1, with 10 nucleotides matching TRBD1. This CDR3 has 16 amino acids. Looked up from germline, CDR1 is LNHDA and CDR2 is SQIVND (reference sequence). The ends lost 1 base at V and 2 bases at J; junction bases unmatched: 2. CDR3 loop: CASSIGQGAPYNEQFF. The DNA of the CDR3 is TGTGCCAGTAGTATAGGACAGGGGGCACCCTACAATGAGCAGTTCTTC.

The gene calls are TRBV2 and TRBJ2-5, with 8 bases fitting TRBD1. This CDR3 has 13 residues. J lost 5 bases, V lost 4 bases, and 3 bases had no gene match. CDR1 SNHLY and CDR2 FYNNEI come from the germline V gene. CDR3 in DNA: TGTGCCAGCAGTGCCTACAGGGGGGAGACCCAGTACTTC. It is translated as CASSAYRGETQYF. The variable domain in full, completed from reference TRBV2 and TRBJ2-5, reads EPEVTQTPSHQVTQMGQEVILRCVPISNHLYFYWYRQILGQKVEFLVSFYNNEISEKSEIFDDQFSVERPDGSNFTLKIRSTKLEDSAMYFCASSAYRGETQYFGPGTRLLVL.